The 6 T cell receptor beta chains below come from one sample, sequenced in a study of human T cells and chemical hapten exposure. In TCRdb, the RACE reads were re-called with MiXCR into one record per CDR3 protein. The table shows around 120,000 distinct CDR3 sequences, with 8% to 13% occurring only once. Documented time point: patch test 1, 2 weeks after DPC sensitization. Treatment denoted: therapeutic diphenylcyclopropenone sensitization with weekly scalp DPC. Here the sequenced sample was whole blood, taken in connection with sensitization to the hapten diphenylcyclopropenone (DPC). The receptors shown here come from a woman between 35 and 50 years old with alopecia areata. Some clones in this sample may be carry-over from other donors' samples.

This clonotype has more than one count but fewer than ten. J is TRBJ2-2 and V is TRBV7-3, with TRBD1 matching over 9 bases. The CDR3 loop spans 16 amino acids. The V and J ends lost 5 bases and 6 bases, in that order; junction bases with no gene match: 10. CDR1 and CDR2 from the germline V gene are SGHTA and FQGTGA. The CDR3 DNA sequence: TGTGCCAGCAGCCCTTCCCGGGACAGGGCGTCCGGGGAGCTGTTTTTT. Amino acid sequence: CASSPSRDRASGELFF.

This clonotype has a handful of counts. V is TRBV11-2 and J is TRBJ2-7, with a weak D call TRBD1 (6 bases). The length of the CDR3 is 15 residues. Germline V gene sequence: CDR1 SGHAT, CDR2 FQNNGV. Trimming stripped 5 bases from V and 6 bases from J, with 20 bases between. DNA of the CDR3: TGTGCCAGCAGCCCGAGGGAACTAGAGGGGGTCGAGCAGTACTTC. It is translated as CASSPRELEGVEQYF. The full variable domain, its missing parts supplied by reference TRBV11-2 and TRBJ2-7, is EAGVAQSPRYKIIEKRQSVAFWCNPISGHATLYWYQQILGQGPKLLIQFQNNGVVDDSQLPKDRFSAERLKGVDSTLKIQPAKLEDSAVYLCASSPRELEGVEQYFGPGTRLTVT.

Written as DNA, the CDR3 is TGTGCCAGCACCGCAATCGACAGGAGATACTATGGCTACACCTTC. This encodes CASTAIDRRYYGYTF. This rearrangement joins TRBV6-1 to TRBJ1-2, with D perhaps matching TRBD1 (6 bases). The V gene lost 7 bases and the J gene lost 3 bases, with 18 bases spanning the gap. There are 15 residues in the CDR3. Germline CDR1 is MNHNS and CDR2 is SASEGT.

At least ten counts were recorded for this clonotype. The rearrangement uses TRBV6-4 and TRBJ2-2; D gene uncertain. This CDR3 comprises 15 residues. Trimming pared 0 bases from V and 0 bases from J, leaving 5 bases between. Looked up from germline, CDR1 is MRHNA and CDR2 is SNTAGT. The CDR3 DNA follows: TGTGCCAGCAGTGACTCGCCGGCGAACACCGGGGAGCTGTTTTTT. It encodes CASSDSPANTGELFF.

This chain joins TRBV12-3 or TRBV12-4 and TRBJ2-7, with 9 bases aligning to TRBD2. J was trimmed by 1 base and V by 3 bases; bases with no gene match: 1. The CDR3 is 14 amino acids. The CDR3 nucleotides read TGTGCCAGCAGTTTTGCGGGAGGGTCCTACGAGCAGTACTTC. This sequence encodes CASSFAGGSYEQYF.

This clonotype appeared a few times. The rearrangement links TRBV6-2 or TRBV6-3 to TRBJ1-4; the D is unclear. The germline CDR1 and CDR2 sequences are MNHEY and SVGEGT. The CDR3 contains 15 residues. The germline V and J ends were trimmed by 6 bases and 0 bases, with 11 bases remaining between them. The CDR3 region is CASRRAGATNEKLFF. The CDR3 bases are TGTGCCAGCAGACGAGCAGGAGCAACTAATGAAAAACTGTTTTTT.